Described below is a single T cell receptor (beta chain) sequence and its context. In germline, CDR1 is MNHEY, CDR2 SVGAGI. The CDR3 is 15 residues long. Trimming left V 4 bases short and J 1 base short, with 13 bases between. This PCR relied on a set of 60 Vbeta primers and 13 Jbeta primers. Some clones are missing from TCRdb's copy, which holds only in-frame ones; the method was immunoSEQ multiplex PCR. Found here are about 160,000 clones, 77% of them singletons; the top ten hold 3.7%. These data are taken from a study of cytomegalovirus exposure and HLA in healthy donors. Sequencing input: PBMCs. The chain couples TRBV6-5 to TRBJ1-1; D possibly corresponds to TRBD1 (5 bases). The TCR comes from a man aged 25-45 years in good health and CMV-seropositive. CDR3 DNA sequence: TGTGCCAGCAGTTGGGGGGGAGGGAGGAACACTGAAGCTTTCTTT. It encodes CASSWGGGRNTEAFF.